The source of this T cell receptor (beta chain) is a study of Ad26.COV2.S vaccination and SARS-CoV-2 variants. Study in general: A participant enrolled in the COV1001 Ad26.COV2.S trial arm provided the sample.

Only in-frame clones appear in the TCRdb table, and some are missing; sequencing was by immunoSEQ multiplex PCR. The table includes a few hundred thousand clones, 70% to 90% detected once. The length of the CDR3 is 17 residues. As for treatment: around 19 received Ad26.COV2.S at low or high dose, single or two shots; 5 received placebo; per-sample allocation not given. Samples were taken on day 63 after the first vaccine or placebo injection. The sample was peripheral blood, taken in a trial of Ad26.COV2.S vaccine versus placebo. The sequence was collected from a person between 18 and 65 years old who received the Ad26.COV2.S COVID-19 vaccine or a placebo. V is TRBV1 and J is TRBJ1-5; the D call of TRBD1 is as the table states it, not checked on the DNA. TRBV1 is reported as a pseudogene. The CDR3 spells CTSSQDYRGAPCQPQHF. DNA for the CDR3: TGCACCAGCAGCCAAGACTACAGGGGGGCCCCCTGTCAGCCCCAGCATTTT.